This T cell receptor beta chain was obtained from a study of identical twins. This CDR3 comprises 13 residues. Germline CDR1 and CDR2: DFQATT and SNEGSKA (reference sequence). V gave up 1 base and J gave up 6 bases; unmatched junction bases: 5. TCRdb re-derived calls from the 5' RACE reads in MiXCR, one entry per CDR3 protein. The sample lists about 530,000 distinct CDR3 sequences, about 20% seen once, with approximately 0.49% in the top ten. This sample was also put to use in a study of yellow fever vaccine responses in identical twins.

This receptor was obtained from a woman younger than 30 in good health. The chain joins TRBV20-1 to TRBJ2-7; 8 nucleotides line up with TRBD2. The sequencing input was CD4+ T cells sorted from blood. This CDR3 is CSARAGGPGEQYF. As DNA, the CDR3 is TGCAGTGCTAGAGCGGGAGGGCCGGGCGAGCAGTACTTC.